This T cell receptor beta chain was identified during a study of blood T cells in healthy people across ages. Study results and limitations: Unsorted PBMCs blocked a conclusive comparison of naive and antigen-experienced cells. Long-lived and aged donors differed, with more naive CD4+ cells and higher diversity in the long-lived.

As regards this clonotype: The antigen is undetermined.

A sample-barcoded 5' primer and a J-beta primer mix were used in a second PCR of about 7 to 12 cycles. A 12-random-nucleotide template-switch adaptor tagged each cDNA molecule. Sequencing yielded, for each sample, at least 3 million paired-end reads carrying CDR3. TCRdb reprocessed the 5' RACE reads via MiXCR and lists one record per CDR3 protein. The profile shows over 600,000 distinct CDR3 sequences, about 47% of them singletons. Trimming removed 5 bases from V and 5 bases from J; junction bases left unmatched: 5. The CDR3 is 15 residues long. Germline values: CDR1 SGHTA, CDR2 FQGNSA. Sequenced material: blood. The receptor was isolated from a man older than 75 in good health. The chain combines TRBV7-2 with TRBJ2-5, with 13 bases aligning to TRBD2. The CDR3: CASSQLAGGPETQYF. The CDR3 nucleotides are TGTGCCAGCAGCCAACTAGCGGGAGGGCCCGAGACCCAGTACTTC.